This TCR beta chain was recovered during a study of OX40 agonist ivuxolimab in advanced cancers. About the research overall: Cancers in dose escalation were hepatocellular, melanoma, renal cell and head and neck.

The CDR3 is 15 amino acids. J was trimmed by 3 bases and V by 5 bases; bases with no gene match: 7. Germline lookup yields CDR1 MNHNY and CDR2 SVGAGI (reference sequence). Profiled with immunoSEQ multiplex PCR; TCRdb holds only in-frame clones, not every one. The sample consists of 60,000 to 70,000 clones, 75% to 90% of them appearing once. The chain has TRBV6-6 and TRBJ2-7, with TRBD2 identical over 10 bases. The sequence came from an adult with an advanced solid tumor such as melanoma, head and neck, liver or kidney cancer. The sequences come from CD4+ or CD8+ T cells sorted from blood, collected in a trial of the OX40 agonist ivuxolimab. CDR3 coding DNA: TGTGCCAGCAGTACAACCGGACTAGCGGACTACGAGCAGTACTTC. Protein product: CASSTTGLADYEQYF.